Shown below are 2 T cell receptor beta chains from a single sample sequenced in a study of radiation and T cells in renal cell carcinoma. Time point given: blood 2 weeks post-SBRT. Regarding treatment: 15 Gy SBRT to primary tumor, nephrectomy 4 weeks later. Sequencing was performed with immunoSEQ multiplex PCR; in TCRdb, only in-frame clones are kept and a portion is missing. Found here are 150,000 or so clones, about 91% of them singletons; the top ten hold 13%. Sequencing used blood, obtained from a patient whose treatment included radiotherapy and nephrectomy. These receptors all stem from a woman aged 50 to 65 with renal cell carcinoma.

The chain is built from TRBV9 and TRBJ2-2; 11 bases match TRBD1. The CDR3 spans 18 residues. The ends lost 3 bases at V and 2 bases at J; junction bases unmatched: 9. Germline CDR1 SGDLS, CDR2 YYNGEE. The CDR3 nucleotides read TGTGCCAGCAGCGCGCCTACCGGGACAGGGGGTAACACCGGGGAGCTGTTTTTT. It yields the protein CASSAPTGTGGNTGELFF.

V usage is TRBV18 and J usage is TRBJ1-3, with D possibly matching TRBD1 (5 bases). The V end lost 3 bases, the J end lost 4 bases, and 16 bases lay between the germline ends. Looked up from germline, CDR1 is KGHSH and CDR2 is LQKENI. The CDR3 contains 16 residues. The CDR3 coding sequence is TGTGCCAGCTCACCTTTAGACAGTTCTACCGGAAACACCATATATTTT. As protein: CASSPLDSSTGNTIYF.